This T cell receptor (beta chain) derives from a study of response to subunit inactivated influenza vaccine. Deletions cut 0 bases from V and 8 bases from J, with 13 bases between. The CDR3 spans 15 residues. Germline V CDR1 and CDR2: LGHNA, YSLEER. Via MiXCR, TCRdb re-called the RT-PCR reads, giving one row per CDR3 protein. The sample yields around 300,000 distinct CDR3 sequences, roughly 22% seen once. Regarding the study as a whole: After each seasonal influenza vaccination, few new T cells are recruited, the authors suggested.

This clonotype has a handful of counts. The antigen remains unidentified. The gene calls are TRBV4-3 and TRBJ1-4; D is possibly TRBD1 (5 bases). The receptor's source is a man aged 45 to 70 who received an inactivated influenza vaccine. The input for sequencing was PBMCs from blood, taken less than 22 months after vaccination. The CDR3 bases are TGCGCCAGCAGCCAAGACGGAGGGGAGCGGGAAAAACTGTTTTTT. Protein: CASSQDGGEREKLFF.